This TCR beta chain was captured in a study of T cells in Graves' hyperthyroidism and ophthalmopathy. There were TCR beta CDR3 regions amplified from RNA transcripts. The HTBI primer set drove a first-round RT-PCR of the TCR CDR3. TCRdb re-called the multiplex PCR reads with MiXCR, one entry per CDR3 protein. The sample carries some 510,000 distinct CDR3 sequences, approximately 44% recorded once. CDR3 length: 14 residues. The V gene's germline CDR1 is SGHTA and CDR2 FQGNSA. V dropped 5 bases and J dropped 6; count of bases not matched to a gene: 4. Uncontrolled infection, other autoimmune disease, pregnancy or lactation led to exclusion.

The chain combines TRBV7-2 with TRBJ2-2; 9 bases line up with TRBD2. The source is a woman aged 18 to 35 with Graves' hyperthyroidism. The sequencing sample was made of peripheral blood or thyroid tissue (not recorded which). CDR3 amino acids: CASSMGLAAGELFF. The CDR3 DNA reads TGTGCCAGCAGCATGGGACTAGCAGCCGGGGAGCTGTTTTTT.